The clone carrying this TCR beta chain was seen a single time. Germline and junction disagree at one end, which may indicate a read error. The data are from a study of blood T cells in healthy people across ages. Combining a sample-barcoded 5' primer with a J-beta primer mix, a second PCR ran for roughly 6 to 12 cycles. Tags on each cDNA molecule came from a template-switch adaptor with 12 random nucleotides. TCRdb reanalysed the 5' RACE reads using MiXCR and keeps one entry per CDR3 protein. Altogether some 760,000 distinct CDR3 sequences are present, around a quarter being singletons, with the ten largest covering 9.4%. CDR1 is SQVTM, CDR2 ANQGSEA, per germline. The CDR3 is 14 residues long. This sample was also put to use in a study of T cells of mothers and their children. That publication notes: Per child, roughly 3 million TCR beta CDR3 reads were obtained, against over 10 million per mother.

The source of this sequence is a boy aged 5-17 years in good health. The chain has TRBV29-1 and TRBJ2-2, with TRBD1 matching over 8 bases. Material for sequencing was blood. The CDR3 nucleotides are TGCAGCGTAATGGACAGGGTGAACATCGGGGAGCTGTTTTTT. It yields the protein CSVMDRVNIGELFF.